This T cell receptor (beta chain) was sequenced during a study of CXCR3-negative and CXCR3-positive naive CD8 T cells. General study findings and limits: When CXCR3-positive naive cells were set against CXCR3-negative naive cells, the former had more hydrophobic TRB CDR3s. Both of the naive subsets showed about the same high diversity, but memory CD8+ cells had much less. Unlike memory cells, which differed, naive CXCR3-negative and CXCR3-positive cells had similar TRBV-TRBJ usage.

Each TRB cDNA library was prepared by 5' RACE (with UMI labels). TCRdb reprocessed the 5' RACE reads; each CDR3 protein has one entry and no DNA is given. The sample table includes approximately 6,500 distinct CDR3 sequences. Germline CDR1 is MNHNY and CDR2 is SVGAGI (reference sequence). The CDR3 extends over 15 amino acids. This clonotype registers medium-sized by frequency. The antigen is undetermined. The receptor was derived from a human donor in good health. Some clones in this sample may be carry-over from other donors' samples. The chain links TRBV6-6 to TRBJ1-5; checking the TCRdb D call of TRBD1 is not possible without DNA. The material sequenced was naive CXCR3- CD8+ T cells from blood. Regarding subset: CD45RO-CCR7+CD27+CD95- naive CD8+ T cells lacking CXCR3 (TNR3-). The CDR3 region is CASSYPTGSNQPQHF.